This T cell receptor (beta chain) was identified in a study of cytomegalovirus exposure and HLA in healthy donors. Notes on the study in general: The study recorded 150 to 200 TCR beta chains that were cytomegalovirus-associated. Later analysis identified a missense DCLRE1C variant that was linked to TCR beta V- and J-gene trimming.

V dropped 2 bases and J dropped 4 bases, with 9 bases sitting between them. The V gene's germline CDR1 is KGHSH and CDR2 LQKENI. The CDR3 is 14 amino acids. The primer mix had 60 Vbeta and 13 Jbeta primers. Sequencing used immunoSEQ multiplex PCR; TCRdb keeps in-frame clones, though not all of them. This table holds 100,000 to 150,000 clones, approximately 90% found once. Comment on this clone: No antigen is known for it.

The source of this sequence is a woman aged 25-40 years in good health and CMV-seronegative. The chain uses TRBV18 and TRBJ2-1, with TRBD2 as a possible D gene (5 bases). Sequencing input: PBMCs. The CDR3, as DNA: TGTGCCAGCTCACCAATTAGCGCGTACAATGAGCAGTTCTTC. This translates into CASSPISAYNEQFF.